Below are 9 T cell receptor beta chains sequenced from a single sample in a study of early T cells in non-severe SARS-CoV-2 infection. TCRdb ran MiXCR on the 5' RACE reads and lists one entry per CDR3 protein. The repertoire holds about 40,000 distinct CDR3 sequences, 23% seen once, with around 5% in the top ten. The sample was whole blood, taken at baseline. Source of these receptors: an adult who was a healthcare worker with PCR-confirmed SARS-CoV-2 infection or an uninfected control (not recorded which).

The chain uses TRBV11-3 and TRBJ2-2; D perhaps matches TRBD1 (6 bases). The CDR3 contains 16 residues. Trimming took 5 bases from V and 0 from J, leaving 13 bases between them. The germline gives CDR1 SGHNT, CDR2 YENEEA. The DNA for the CDR3 is TGTGCCAGCAGCCCCCGAACAGGGACGAACACCGGGGAGCTGTTTTTT. It translates to CASSPRTGTNTGELFF.

This chain links TRBV18 with TRBJ1-1, with D hard to call. The CDR3 has 15 amino acids. V was clipped by 3 bases and J by 1 base, with 12 bases between them. Germline V gene lookup returns CDR1 KGHSH and CDR2 LQKENI. CDR3 loop: CASSPAQSGNTEAFF. The CDR3 DNA reads TGTGCCAGCTCACCCGCTCAATCGGGGAACACTGAAGCTTTCTTT.

The sample holds one count of this clonotype. The CDR3 spells CSVPPDRGRIDTQYF. The DNA of the CDR3 is TGCAGTGTCCCTCCTGACAGGGGGCGAATAGATACGCAGTATTTT. The chain carries TRBV20-1 and TRBJ2-3, with 10 positions matching TRBD1. CDR3 length equals 15 residues. After removal of 7 bases from V and 5 bases from J, the junction contained 12 bases not matched to a gene. The germline V gene encodes CDR1 DFQATT and CDR2 SNEGSKA (reference sequence).

The rearrangement joins TRBV7-6 to TRBJ2-5, with 7 bases matching TRBD2. CDR1 and CDR2 (germline): SGHVS, FNYEAQ. The V gene end was trimmed by 5 bases and the J gene end by 3 bases; junction bases not matched to a gene: 9. The CDR3 has 15 residues. The CDR3 DNA is TGTGCCAGCAGCGGCTATTTGGCGGGGGAAGAGACCCAGTACTTC. It translates to CASSGYLAGEETQYF.

The chain uses TRBV20-1 and TRBJ1-6; possible D gene TRBD1, 6 bases. V was shortened by 4 bases and J by 6 bases, with 13 bases between the two germline ends. CDR1 and CDR2 from the germline V gene are DFQATT and SNEGSKA (reference sequence). There are 14 residues in the CDR3. The CDR3 loop reads CSAMGGPINSPLHF. For the CDR3, the DNA is TGCAGTGCTATGGGGGGGCCCATTAATTCACCCCTCCACTTT.

V usage is TRBV10-1 and J usage is TRBJ2-1, with D unresolved. The V and J ends lost 3 bases and 5 bases respectively, with 8 bases between them. The CDR3 contains 13 residues. Looked up from germline, CDR1 is WNHNN and CDR2 is SYGVQD (reference sequence). CDR3 amino acids: CASSDRADNEQFF. DNA for the CDR3: TGCGCCAGCAGTGATAGGGCAGACAATGAGCAGTTCTTC.

There are a few counts of this clonotype. The chain is built from TRBV25-1 and TRBJ1-1; D is ambiguous. Germline V gene lookup returns CDR1 MGHDK and CDR2 SYGVNS. This CDR3 contains 16 residues. The V end lost 6 bases, the J end lost 1 base, and 18 bases lay between the germline ends. The CDR3 here is CASRAWLGDENTEAFF. DNA of the CDR3: TGTGCCAGCAGAGCATGGCTCGGGGATGAGAACACTGAAGCTTTCTTT.

This clonotype came up a few times. The gene calls are TRBV3-1 and TRBJ1-2; D unclear. Looked up from germline, CDR1 is LGHDT and CDR2 is YNNKEL (reference sequence). There are 14 residues in the CDR3. V shed 5 bases and J shed 4 bases, with 14 bases lying between them. The CDR3 protein is CASSSDAGSYGYTF. The CDR3 DNA is TGTGCCAGCAGCTCAGACGCCGGGAGCTATGGCTACACCTTC.

V and J are TRBV9 and TRBJ1-5; no firm D call. CDR1 SGDLS and CDR2 YYNGEE come from the germline V gene. The CDR3 contains 14 residues. V was cut by 3 bases and J by 4 bases, with 11 bases left in between. CDR3 sequence reads: CASSGTGMNQPQHF. CDR3 in DNA: TGTGCCAGCAGCGGGACTGGGATGAATCAGCCCCAGCATTTT.